This TCR beta chain was identified during a study of T cells after yellow fever vaccination. About the study: SMART-Seq v4 Ultra Low Input prepared the low-cell-number fractions.

MiXCR, applied by TCRdb to the 5' RACE reads, yields one record per CDR3 protein. This sample carries a few hundred thousand distinct CDR3 sequences, 6.9% of them seen once, and the ten largest clones take roughly 0.9%. This clonotype was observed a few times. Germline assignment: CDR1 SGHRS and CDR2 YFSETQ. V was clipped by 6 bases and J by 0 bases; unmatched bases: 9. This CDR3 contains 16 residues. The material was CD4+ T cells sorted from PBMCs, obtained 15 days after the yellow fever booster vaccination. The gene calls are TRBV5-1 and TRBJ2-1, with 7 bases matching TRBD2. This TCR came from a young man who received the YFV17D yellow fever vaccine. Written as DNA, the CDR3 is TGCGCCAGCAAAGTCGGGCGGGAGAGCTCCTACAATGAGCAGTTCTTC. Translated, it gives CASKVGRESSYNEQFF.